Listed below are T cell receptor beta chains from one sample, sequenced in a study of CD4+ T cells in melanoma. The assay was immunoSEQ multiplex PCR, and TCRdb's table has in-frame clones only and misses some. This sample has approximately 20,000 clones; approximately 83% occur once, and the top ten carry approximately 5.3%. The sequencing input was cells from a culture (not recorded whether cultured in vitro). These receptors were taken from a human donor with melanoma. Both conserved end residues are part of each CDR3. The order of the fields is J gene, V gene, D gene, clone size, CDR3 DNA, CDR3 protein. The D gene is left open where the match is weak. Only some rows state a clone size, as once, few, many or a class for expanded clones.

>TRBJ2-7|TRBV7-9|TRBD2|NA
TGTGCCAGCAGCTCCGGGACTAGGACTAGCGAGCAGTACTTC
CASSSGTRTSEQYF
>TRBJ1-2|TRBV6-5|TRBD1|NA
TGTGCCAGCAGCTCCCCTGACACAGGGGACTATGGCTACACCTTC
CASSSPDTGDYGYTF
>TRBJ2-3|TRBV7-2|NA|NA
TGTGCCAGCAGCTTAAGCGCAGATACGCAGTATTTT
CASSLSADTQYF
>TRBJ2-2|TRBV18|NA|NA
TGTGCCAGCTCACCCGACAGGAAGAACACCGGGGAGCTGTTTTTT
CASSPDRKNTGELFF
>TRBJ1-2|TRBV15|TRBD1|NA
TGTGCCACCAGCAGAGGAGACAGGGCCTATTGCACCTTC
CATSRGDRAYCTF
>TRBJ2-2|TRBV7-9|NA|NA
TGTGCCAGCAGCTTAGGTATACCCGGGGAGCTGTTTTTT
CASSLGIPGELFF
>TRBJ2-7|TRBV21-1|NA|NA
TGTGCCAGCACCTCGGAAGGGAACTACGAGCAGTACTTC
CASTSEGNYEQYF
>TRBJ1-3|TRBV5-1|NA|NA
TGCGCCAGCAGCTTGGAGGGCCAGGGGCGAGGAAACACCATATATTTT
CASSLEGQGRGNTIYF
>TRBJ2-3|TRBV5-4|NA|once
TGTGCCAGCAGCTCGACAAGTCAGTCTTCTAACACAGATACGCAGTATTTT
CASSSTSQSSNTDTQYF
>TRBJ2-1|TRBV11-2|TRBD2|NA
TGTGCCAGCAGCTTAGTGTGGGGGGGGTACAATGAGCAGTTCTTC
CASSLVWGGYNEQFF
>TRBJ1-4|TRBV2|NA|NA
TGTGCCAGCAGTCTTTCGTATGGGGACGGCGAAAAACTGTTTTTT
CASSLSYGDGEKLFF
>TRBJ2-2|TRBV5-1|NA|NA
TGCGCCAGCGGTCACTTCTCCGGGGGAAACACCGGGGAGCTGTTTTTT
CASGHFSGGNTGELFF
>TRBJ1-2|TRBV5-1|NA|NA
TGCGCCAGCAGCTTAAGGGACGGCTATGGCTACACCTTC
CASSLRDGYGYTF
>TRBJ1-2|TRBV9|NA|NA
TGTGCCAGCAGCGCCCGGGGACAAACTTCGTACTATGGCTACACCTTC
CASSARGQTSYYGYTF
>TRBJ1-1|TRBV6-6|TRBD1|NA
TGTGCCAGCAGACCCCAGGGGGCGCGGACTGAAGCTTTCTTT
CASRPQGARTEAFF
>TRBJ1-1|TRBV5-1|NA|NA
TGCGCCAGCACGGGTCCCCCGAACACTGAAGCTTTCTTT
CASTGPPNTEAFF
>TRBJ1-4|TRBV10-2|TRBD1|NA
TGCGCCAGCAGGCCTCTACAGGGGGCTCGGGAAAAACTGTTTTTT
CASRPLQGAREKLFF
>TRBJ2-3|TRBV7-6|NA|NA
TGTGCCAGCAGCTTAGGGGGACAGTGGGACGGGGGCGGAGGCACAGATACGCAGTATTTT
CASSLGGQWDGGGGTDTQYF
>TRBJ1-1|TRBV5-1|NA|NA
TGCGCCAGCGGAGAGACGGACGAAGCTTTCTTT
CASGETDEAFF
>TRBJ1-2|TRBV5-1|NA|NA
TGCGCCAGCAGCTTGGTTGCAGGGAACTATGGCTACACCTTC
CASSLVAGNYGYTF
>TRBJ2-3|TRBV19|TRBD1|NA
TGTGCCAGTCGAGACAGGGGGAGGACAGATACGCAGTATTTT
CASRDRGRTDTQYF
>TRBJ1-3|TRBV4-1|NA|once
TGCGCCAGCAGCTCAGTCGGCACGACCGGGACCATATATTTT
CASSSVGTTGTIYF
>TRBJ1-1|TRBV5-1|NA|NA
TGCGCCAGCAGCTTGGGGGTTGACACTGAAGCTTTCTTT
CASSLGVDTEAFF
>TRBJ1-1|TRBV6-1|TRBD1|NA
TGTGCCAGCAGAAACAGGGGAGCGAACACTGAAGCTTTCTTT
CASRNRGANTEAFF
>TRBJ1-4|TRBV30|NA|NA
TGTGCTTCCCAACGCACAACTAATGAAAAACTGTTTTTT
CASQRTTNEKLFF
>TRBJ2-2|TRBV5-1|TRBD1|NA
TGCGCCAGCAGCTTGGCGTTCTCACCGGACAGGGTGCAAACCGGGGAGCTGTTTTTT
CASSLAFSPDRVQTGELFF
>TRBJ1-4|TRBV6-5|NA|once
TGTGCCAGCAGTTACTCCCACAGAGGGGGTGAAAAACTGTTTTTT
CASSYSHRGGEKLFF
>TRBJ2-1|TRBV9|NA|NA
TGTGCCAGCAGCGTATCAGGCGTCTCCTACAATGAGCAGTTCTTC
CASSVSGVSYNEQFF
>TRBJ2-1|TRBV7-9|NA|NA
TGTGCCAGCAGCCCAGAGTTTGAGATATACAATGAGCAGTTCTTC
CASSPEFEIYNEQFF
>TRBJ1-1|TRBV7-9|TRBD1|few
TGTGCCAGCAGCTTTTCCGACAGGGGGCCCGTTGAAGCTTTCTTT
CASSFSDRGPVEAFF
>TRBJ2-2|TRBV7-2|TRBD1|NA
TGTGCCAGCAGCCGGACAGGGACCGGGGAGCTGTTTTTT
CASSRTGTGELFF
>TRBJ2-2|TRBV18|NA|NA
TGTGCCAGCTCACCATCTTTACGGGGAGCCACCGGGGAGCTGTTTTTT
CASSPSLRGATGELFF
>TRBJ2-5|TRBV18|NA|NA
TGTGCCAGCTCACCAGGTACCTTAGAGACCCAGTACTTC
CASSPGTLETQYF
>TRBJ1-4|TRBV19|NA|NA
TGTGCCAGTACCGAAAACAGGGCGTTAAACGAAAAACTGTTTTTT
CASTENRALNEKLFF
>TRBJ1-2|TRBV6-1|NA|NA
TGTGCCAGCAGTGGTCCGCACGCCGGGGGGTTTAACTATGGCTACACCTTC
CASSGPHAGGFNYGYTF
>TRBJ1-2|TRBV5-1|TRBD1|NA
TGCGCCAGCAGCTTTGACAGGGCTGTGGATGGCTACACCTTC
CASSFDRAVDGYTF
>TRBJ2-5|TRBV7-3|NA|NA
TGTGCCAGCAGCTTAACCGGCAGGGACCAAGAGACCCAGTACTTC
CASSLTGRDQETQYF